The clone carrying this T cell receptor (beta chain) is deemed medium-sized. The target antigen is unknown. The data were taken from a study of metastatic and nonmetastatic thyroid tumors. Overall study context: Malignant and benign thyroid patients had repertoires compared in peripheral blood and tumor or nodule tissue.

The entire patient cohort was treatment-naive prior to thyroid surgery. Germline V gene sequence: CDR1 DFQATT, CDR2 SNEGSKA (reference sequence). This CDR3 region has 15 residues. V lost 4 bases, J lost 5 bases, and 13 bases stayed unmatched. In the authors' workflow: CDR3 differences across clinicopathological groups were used to build a distant-metastasis classifier for papillary thyroid cancer. TCRdb reprocessed the PCR reads using MiXCR. The V and J calls come from TCRdb's annotation, not from the publication. The sample records 15,000 to 20,000 clones, about a quarter being singletons. Overall study findings and caveats: As reported, TCR beta diversity in blood and tumor was significantly higher in malignant thyroid tumors than in benign nodules.

The source of this sequence is a female donor with papillary thyroid cancer or a benign thyroid nodule (not recorded which). Some clones in this sample may be carry-over from other donors' samples. Sequencing was done on a sample of blood. The V gene is TRBV20-1, the J gene TRBJ1-1; 7 bases line up with TRBD1. The CDR3 here is CSATLTGRGETEAFF. The CDR3 DNA sequence: TGCAGTGCTACCCTGACAGGGCGCGGGGAAACTGAAGCTTTCTTT.